These T cell receptor beta chains were read from a single sample in a study of blood T cell repertoires in COVID-19. Sequencing was performed with immunoSEQ multiplex PCR; in TCRdb, only in-frame clones are kept and a portion is missing. The sample holds around 63,000 clones, 79% seen once. Sequencing input: peripheral blood. The receptors were sampled from a human donor in a cohort sampled during active COVID-19. Each CDR3 is given with its conserved first and last residue. The D gene is left open where the match is weak. Clone size is shown for a subset of rows, as once, few, many or a class of expanded clone.

v_call	j_call	d_call	clone_size	cdr3_aa	cdr3_nt
TRBV3-1/TRBV3-2	TRBJ2-3	TRBD2	once	CASSQSSGRLNTQYF	TGTGCCAGCAGCCAATCTAGCGGGAGACTTAATACGCAGTATTTT
TRBV6-6	TRBJ2-1	TRBD2	-	CASSYKTGLAIGEQFF	TGTGCCAGCAGTTACAAGACGGGACTAGCGATAGGGGAGCAGTTCTTC
TRBV7-2	TRBJ2-2	-	once	CASSLVGQLRGGELFF	TGTGCCAGCAGCTTAGTCGGACAGTTAAGAGGCGGGGAGCTGTTTTTT
TRBV5-6	TRBJ1-1	-	-	CASSRPPRVNTEAFF	TGTGCCAGCAGTCGGCCCCCCAGGGTAAACACTGAAGCTTTCTTT
TRBV19	TRBJ1-5	-	-	CASSGGSAQPQHF	TGTGCCAGTAGTGGAGGGTCGGCTCAGCCCCAGCATTTT
TRBV2	TRBJ2-2	-	-	CASRMEHTGELFF	TGTGCCAGCAGGATGGAGCACACCGGGGAGCTGTTTTTT
TRBV12-5	TRBJ1-1	TRBD1	-	CASGLVLRDSFENTEAFF	TGTGCTAGTGGTTTGGTCTTAAGGGACAGCTTTGAGAACACTGAAGCTTTCTTT
TRBV7-9	TRBJ2-1	-	-	CASSLVYSDRLEQFF	TGTGCCAGCAGCTTAGTGTATTCTGACAGGCTGGAGCAGTTCTTC
TRBV30	TRBJ2-4	TRBD1	-	CAWTGQGDIQYF	TGTGCCTGGACCGGCCAGGGGGACATTCAGTACTTC
TRBV7-8	TRBJ2-7	TRBD2	-	CASSPRTSGRYHEQYF	TGTGCCAGCAGCCCGCGGACTAGCGGGAGGTACCACGAGCAGTACTTC
TRBV19	TRBJ2-5	TRBD1	once	CASRGTGVGLETQYF	TGTGCCAGTAGGGGGACAGGGGTGGGTCTGGAGACCCAGTACTTC
TRBV5-1	TRBJ2-7	TRBD2	-	CASSLGIAGGANEQYF	TGCGCCAGCAGCTTAGGAATAGCGGGAGGGGCAAACGAGCAGTACTTC
TRBV19	TRBJ2-3	TRBD2	-	CASKRSAGGTGTDTQYF	TGTGCCAGTAAACGCTCCGCGGGGGGGACGGGCACAGATACGCAGTATTTT
TRBV28	TRBJ1-1	TRBD1	-	CASRGQGATNTEAFF	TGTGCCAGCAGAGGACAGGGGGCGACGAACACTGAAGCTTTCTTT
TRBV11-2	TRBJ1-5	-	few	CASSQYSNQPQHF	TGTGCCAGCAGCCAGTATAGCAATCAGCCCCAGCATTTT
TRBV21-1	TRBJ1-1	-	few	CAGYQVFMNTEAFF	TGTGCCGGCTATCAGGTTTTCATGAACACTGAAGCTTTCTTT
TRBV2	TRBJ2-7	TRBD2	few	CASSELAGGSREQYF	TGTGCCAGCAGTGAACTAGCGGGAGGATCAAGGGAGCAGTACTTC
TRBV6-5	TRBJ2-7	-	-	CASRGWAYEQYF	TGTGCCAGCAGGGGCTGGGCCTACGAGCAGTACTTC
TRBV7-3	TRBJ2-1	TRBD1	-	CASSSGQGHNEQFF	TGTGCCAGCAGCTCCGGACAGGGACATAATGAGCAGTTCTTC
TRBV2	TRBJ1-2	TRBD1	-	CASSGDQGQGAGYTF	TGTGCCAGCAGTGGGGACCAGGGACAGGGGGCTGGCTACACCTTC
TRBV20-1	TRBJ1-5	-	-	CSASGGDQPQHF	TGCAGTGCTAGTGGAGGAGATCAGCCCCAGCATTTT
TRBV6-4	TRBJ1-2	-	-	CASSDRTTRGYTF	TGTGCCAGCAGTGACCGTACGACGAGGGGCTACACCTTC
TRBV27	TRBJ2-2	-	-	CASGLRQANTGELFF	TGTGCCAGCGGTTTAAGACAGGCGAACACCGGGGAGCTGTTTTTT
TRBV5-4	TRBJ1-6	-	few	CASSPAVNSPLHF	TGTGCCAGCAGCCCGGCGGTTAATTCACCCCTCCACTTT
TRBV2	TRBJ2-7	TRBD1	few	CASWGQSEQYF	TGTGCCAGCTGGGGACAGAGCGAGCAGTACTTC
TRBV7-9	TRBJ2-1	-	once	CASSPLCLLPYNEQFF	TGTGCCAGCAGCCCCCTTTGTCTACTCCCCTACAATGAGCAGTTCTTC
TRBV11-3	TRBJ2-1	TRBD2	-	CASSRLAGVDEQFF	TGTGCCAGCAGCCGACTAGCGGGAGTCGATGAGCAGTTCTTC
TRBV19	TRBJ1-4	-	-	CASNEAGEKLFF	TGTGCCAGTAACGAGGCCGGGGAAAAACTGTTTTTT
TRBV6-2/TRBV6-3	TRBJ2-5	-	-	CASSPGRGIETQYF	TGTGCCAGCAGTCCAGGTCGAGGGATAGAGACCCAGTACTTC
TRBV7-7	TRBJ2-2	-	-	CASSLAPVSTGELFF	TGTGCTAGCAGCTTAGCGCCGGTGTCCACCGGGGAGCTGTTTTTT
TRBV5-4	TRBJ1-1	-	-	CASTRGAGARSEAFF	TGTGCCAGCACCCGGGGGGCAGGGGCACGGTCTGAAGCTTTCTTT
TRBV7-2	TRBJ2-2	-	-	CASSLDGRRTGELFF	TGTGCCAGCAGCTTAGACGGAAGGAGGACCGGGGAGCTGTTTTTT